A selection of T cell receptor beta chains follows, all from one sample in a study of cytomegalovirus exposure and HLA in healthy donors. The protocol was immunoSEQ multiplex PCR, while the TCRdb copy is restricted to in-frame clones and leaves out a portion. The data show over 100,000 clones, 85% to 90% seen once. The sequenced material came from PBMCs. The receptors derive from a man aged 25-40 years in good health and CMV-seronegative. Each CDR3 is given with its conserved first and last residue. The D gene is left open where the match is weak. Part of the rows lack a size; the others show once, few, many or a class for expanded clones.

j_call d_call v_call clone_size cdr3_nt cdr3_aa
TRBJ1-1 TRBD1 TRBV19 NA TGTGCCAGTAGTATTAGAGGGACAGGGGGCCAGAACACTGAAGCTTTCTTT CASSIRGTGGQNTEAFF
TRBJ2-5 TRBD2 TRBV5-1 NA TGCGCCAGCAGCTTGGCCTGGGGAGGGGAGACCCAGTACTTC CASSLAWGGETQYF
TRBJ2-2 TRBD2 TRBV7-2 NA TGTGCCAGCAGCGTTACTAGCGGGGGTGCCGGGGAGCTGTTTTTT CASSVTSGGAGELFF
TRBJ1-2 TRBD1 TRBV6-5 NA TGTGCCAGCAGTTACGGACAGGGAGCGAACTATGGCTACACCTTC CASSYGQGANYGYTF
TRBJ2-7 TRBD2 TRBV15 NA TGTGCCACCAGATACAGCGGGGGGGCCGAGCAGTACTTC CATRYSGGAEQYF
TRBJ2-5 TRBD1 TRBV6-1 once TGTGCCTTATCACAGGGGCTCCAAGAGACCCAGTACTTC CALSQGLQETQYF
TRBJ1-3 NA TRBV6-5 NA TGTGCCAGCAGTTACTCCGTGCCGCATCGAGGGAACACCATATATTTT CASSYSVPHRGNTIYF
TRBJ2-1 TRBD2 TRBV6-4 NA TGTGCCAGCAGTGACAACCCGACTAGCTTGTACAATGAGCAGTTCTTC CASSDNPTSLYNEQFF
TRBJ1-2 TRBD1 TRBV7-2 NA TGTGCCAGCAGCTTAACGGTGGACAGGGGGAGCCGCTACACCTTC CASSLTVDRGSRYTF
TRBJ2-1 TRBD1 TRBV6-5 NA TGTGCCAGCAGAATAACAGGGGTGGCCTACAATGAGCAGTTCTTC CASRITGVAYNEQFF